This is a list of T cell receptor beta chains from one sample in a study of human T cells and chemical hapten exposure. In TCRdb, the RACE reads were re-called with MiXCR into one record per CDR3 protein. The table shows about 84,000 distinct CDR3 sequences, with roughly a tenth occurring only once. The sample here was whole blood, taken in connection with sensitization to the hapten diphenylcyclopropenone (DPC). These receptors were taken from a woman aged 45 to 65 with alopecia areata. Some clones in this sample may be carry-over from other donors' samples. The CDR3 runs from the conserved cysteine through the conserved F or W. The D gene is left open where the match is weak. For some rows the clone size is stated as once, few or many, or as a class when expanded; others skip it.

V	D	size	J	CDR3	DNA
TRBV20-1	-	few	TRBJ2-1	CSAEDLVSSYNEQFF	TGCAGTGCTGAAGACCTCGTGAGCTCCTACAATGAGCAGTTCTTC
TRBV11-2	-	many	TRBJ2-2	CASSFGGGTGELFF	TGTGCCAGCAGCTTCGGGGGCGGCACCGGGGAGCTGTTTTTT
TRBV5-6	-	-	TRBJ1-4	CASSRDNRNEKLFF	TGTGCCAGCAGCCGGGACAACCGTAATGAAAAACTGTTTTTT
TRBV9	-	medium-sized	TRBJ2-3	CASSVGDHTSTDTQYF	TGTGCCAGCAGCGTAGGGGATCACACTAGCACAGATACGCAGTATTTT
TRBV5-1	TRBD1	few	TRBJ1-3	CASSDGQGTLSGNTIYF	TGCGCCAGCAGCGACGGACAGGGAACCCTCTCTGGAAACACCATATATTTT
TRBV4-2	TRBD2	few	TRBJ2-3	CASSQEVRWTSGRDTQYF	TGTGCCAGCAGCCAAGAAGTGCGCTGGACTAGCGGGAGGGATACGCAGTATTTT
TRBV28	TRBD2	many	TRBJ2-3	CASREGLAGGPSTDTQYF	TGTGCCAGCAGGGAGGGACTAGCGGGAGGCCCAAGCACAGATACGCAGTATTTT
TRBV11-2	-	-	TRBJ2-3	CASSLGQALTTDTQYF	TGTGCCAGCAGCTTGGGACAAGCACTTACCACAGATACGCAGTATTTT
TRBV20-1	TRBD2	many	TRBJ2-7	CSARRAGGPHYEQYF	TGCAGTGCTAGAAGAGCGGGAGGGCCGCATTACGAGCAGTACTTC
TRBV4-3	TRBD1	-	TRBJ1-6	CASSQVGGLNSPLHF	TGCGCCAGCAGCCAAGTAGGGGGCTTGAATTCACCCCTCCACTTT
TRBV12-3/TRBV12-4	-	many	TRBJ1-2	CASSPGRYGYTF	TGTGCCAGCAGTCCCGGGCGTTATGGCTACACCTTC
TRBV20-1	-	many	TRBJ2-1	CSANAARRGRVEQFF	TGCAGTGCTAACGCGGCTCGCAGGGGTAGGGTTGAGCAGTTCTTC
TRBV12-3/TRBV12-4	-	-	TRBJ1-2	CASSLSAAPGGYTF	TGTGCCAGCAGTTTATCGGCAGCCCCGGGCGGCTACACCTTC
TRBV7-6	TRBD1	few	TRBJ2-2	CASSFPGTGNSGELFF	TGTGCCAGCAGCTTTCCCGGGACAGGGAATTCCGGGGAGCTGTTTTTT
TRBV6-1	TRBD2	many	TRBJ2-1	CASNELAGGPWGEQFF	TGTGCCAGCAACGAGCTAGCGGGAGGGCCCTGGGGCGAGCAGTTCTTC
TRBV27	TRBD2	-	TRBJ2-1	CASRDDRTRGTSGNNEQFF	TGTGCCAGCAGAGACGACAGGACCAGGGGGACTAGCGGGAACAATGAGCAGTTCTTC
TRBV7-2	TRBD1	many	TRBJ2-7	CASSVVGQGIYEQYF	TGTGCCAGCAGCGTGGTTGGACAGGGGATTTACGAGCAGTACTTC
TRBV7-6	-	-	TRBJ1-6	CASSLATNSPLHF	TGTGCCAGCAGCTTAGCTACGAATTCACCCCTCCACTTT
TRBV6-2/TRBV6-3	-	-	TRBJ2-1	CASSPLSGPRYNEQFF	TGTGCCAGCAGCCCCCTTAGCGGACCCCGGTACAATGAGCAGTTCTTC
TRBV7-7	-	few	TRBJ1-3	CASSLDTSGNTIYF	TGTGCCAGCAGCTTAGACACGTCTGGAAACACCATATATTTT
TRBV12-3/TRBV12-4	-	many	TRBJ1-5	CASSFQDSNQPQHF	TGTGCCAGCAGTTTTCAGGATAGCAATCAGCCCCAGCATTTT
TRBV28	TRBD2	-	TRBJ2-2	CASSSLAGGLGELFF	TGTGCCAGCAGTTCTCTAGCGGGAGGGCTCGGGGAGCTGTTTTTT
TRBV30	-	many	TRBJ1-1	CAWSSGNTEAFF	TGTGCCTGGAGTAGCGGGAACACTGAAGCTTTCTTT
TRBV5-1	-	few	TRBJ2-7	CASSLGSQGSYEQYF	TGCGCCAGCAGCTTGGGATCACAGGGAAGTTACGAGCAGTACTTC
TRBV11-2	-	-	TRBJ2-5	CASTSGETQYF	TGTGCCAGCACCTCCGGCGAGACCCAGTACTTC
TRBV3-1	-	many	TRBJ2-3	CASSLGDTQYF	TGTGCCAGCAGCCTAGGAGATACGCAGTATTTT
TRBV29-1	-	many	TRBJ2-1	CSVGGYNEQFF	TGCAGCGTTGGAGGGTACAATGAGCAGTTCTTC
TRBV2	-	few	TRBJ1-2	CASRQEHGYTF	TGTGCCAGCAGGCAGGAGCATGGCTACACCTTC
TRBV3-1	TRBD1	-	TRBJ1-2	CASSQVPGQTNGYTF	TGTGCCAGCAGCCAAGTTCCGGGACAGACTAATGGCTACACCTTC
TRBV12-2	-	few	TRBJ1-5	CASRPAGQGIHQPQHF	TGTGCAAGTCGCCCGGCGGGACAGGGGATCCATCAGCCCCAGCATTTT
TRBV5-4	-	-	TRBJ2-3	CASSLSANGATDTQYF	TGTGCCAGCAGCTTGTCCGCTAATGGGGCGACAGATACGCAGTATTTT
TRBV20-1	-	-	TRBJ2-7	CSASPFVGTRTYEQYF	TGCAGTGCTAGCCCGTTCGTCGGCACGCGCACCTACGAGCAGTACTTC
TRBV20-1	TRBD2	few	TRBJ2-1	CSASQIQAGSREQFF	TGCAGTGCTAGTCAGATTCAAGCGGGGAGTCGTGAGCAGTTCTTC